This TCR beta chain emerged from a study of PD-1 blockade in mismatch repair-deficient tumors. Clones were sequenced by immunoSEQ multiplex PCR, and TCRdb holds only the in-frame ones, with some missing. This table has 120,000 or so clones, around 87% appearing once. Trimming took off 3 bases at V and 5 bases at J, with 17 bases between the two ends. The CDR3 consists of 16 residues. Germline V gene lookup returns CDR1 LNHDA and CDR2 SQIVND (reference sequence). The receptor was derived from an adult with mismatch repair-deficient cancer. The V and J genes are TRBV19 and TRBJ2-1; possibly TRBD1 or TRBD2 for D (5 bases each). The sequences come from peripheral blood, collected 44 weeks after starting pembrolizumab. In nucleotides, the CDR3 is TGTGCCAGTAGTATGCTCTCCGGGGCTCGCCACAATGAGCAGTTCTTC. Its protein is CASSMLSGARHNEQFF.